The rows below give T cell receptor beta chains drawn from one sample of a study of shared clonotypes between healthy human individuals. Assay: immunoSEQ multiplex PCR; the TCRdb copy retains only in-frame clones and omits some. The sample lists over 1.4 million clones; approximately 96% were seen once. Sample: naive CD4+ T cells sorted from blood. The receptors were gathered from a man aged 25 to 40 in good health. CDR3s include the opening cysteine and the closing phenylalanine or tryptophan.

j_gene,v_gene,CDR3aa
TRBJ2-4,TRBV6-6,CASSYSMLAGDSIQYF
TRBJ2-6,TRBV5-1,CASSLGQGATGANVLTF
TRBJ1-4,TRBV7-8,CASSTDSSSLFF
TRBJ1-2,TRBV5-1,CASSIATPGGNGYTF
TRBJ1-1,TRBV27,CASRQGARGTEAFF
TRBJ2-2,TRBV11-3,CASSLVGGTGELFF
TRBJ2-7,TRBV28,CASSGGDRYYEQYF
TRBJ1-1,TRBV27,CASSFHDRDTEAFF
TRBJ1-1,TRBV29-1,CSVDGQLQNTEAFF
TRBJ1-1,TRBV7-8,CASSLNGALERAFF
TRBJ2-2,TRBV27,CASSTGLAGILTGELFF
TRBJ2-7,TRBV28,CASSHKRAAYEQYF
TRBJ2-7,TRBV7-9,CASSLRELISYEQYF
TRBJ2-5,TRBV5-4,CASSLVDPETQYF
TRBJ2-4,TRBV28,CASAEGQGAANIQYF
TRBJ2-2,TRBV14,CASSRGRSPAGELFF
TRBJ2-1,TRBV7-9,CASSPRPGLASSSYNEQFF
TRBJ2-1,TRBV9,CASSVGLAGGPGEQFF
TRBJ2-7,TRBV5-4,CASSLSWDRPYEQYF
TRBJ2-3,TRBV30,CAWLLETSGRQGTDTQYF
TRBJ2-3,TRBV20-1,CSALAGDTQYF
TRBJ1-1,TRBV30,CAWSVGGRTEAFF
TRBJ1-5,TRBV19,CASSMTGAVSNQPQHF
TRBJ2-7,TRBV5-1,CASSPLTGGRSQQYF
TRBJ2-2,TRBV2,CASRWSAGFRNPGELFF
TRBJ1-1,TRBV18,CASSPPKGQKSTEAFF
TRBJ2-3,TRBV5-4,CASSLVGAGRATDTQYF
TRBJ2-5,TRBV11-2,CASSLGAGVRQETQYF
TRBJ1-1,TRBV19,CASSKDSSSLSEAFF
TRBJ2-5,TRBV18,CASSPRTGGETQYF
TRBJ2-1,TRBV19,CASSRISNEQFF
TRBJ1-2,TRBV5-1,CASSREIGTGINTF
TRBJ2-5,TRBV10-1,CASAPGLAGAETQYF
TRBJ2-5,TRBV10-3,CAIKTASQETQYF
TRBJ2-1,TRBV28,CASHQKREQFF
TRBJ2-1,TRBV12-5,CASGVSGTEQFF
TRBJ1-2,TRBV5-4,CASSLGAEGAGGYTF
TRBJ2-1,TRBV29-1,CSGLDNEQFF
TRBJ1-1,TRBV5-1,CASSLASPWNTEAFF
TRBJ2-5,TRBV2,CASGSQGQETQYF
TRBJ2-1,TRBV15,CATSKTLYTEQFF
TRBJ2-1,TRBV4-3,CASSLRLAVTTYNEQFF
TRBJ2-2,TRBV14,CASSRATSAYTGELFF
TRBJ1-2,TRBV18,CASSPVTGPRGYTF
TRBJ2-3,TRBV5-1,CASSLGTTGPDTQYF
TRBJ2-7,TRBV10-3,CAISDSAGGPPYEQYF
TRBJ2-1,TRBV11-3,CASSLGFAGARAEQFF
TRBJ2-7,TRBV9,CASSPRGSEPYEQYF
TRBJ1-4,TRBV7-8,CASSPRNEKLFF
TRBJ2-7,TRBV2,CASNADRPSSYEQYF
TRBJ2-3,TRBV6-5,CASNYGGPDTQYF
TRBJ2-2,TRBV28,CASSSQGGLAGVTGELFF
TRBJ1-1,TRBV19,CASINRDPGRTEAFF